The present entry profiles one TCR beta chain with its context. Its specificity is unknown. These data belong to a study of PD-L1 blockade in urothelial cancer. Broader study findings: Better survival was predicted when blood TCR clonality before treatment fell below the median.

The repertoire was sequenced with immunoSEQ multiplex PCR; TCRdb's copy has only in-frame clones and lacks some. The repertoire includes 20,000 to 25,000 clones, roughly 80% of them detected once, and around 10% sits in the top ten. CDR1 is MNHEY and CDR2 is SVGAGI in the germline V gene. V was pared by 0 bases and J by 6 bases, with 12 bases between. The CDR3 length is 14 residues. The rearrangement links TRBV6-5 to TRBJ2-7, with no clear D. This TCR was recovered from a man between 65 and 80 years old with urothelial cancer. This specimen was PBMCs, taken around atezolizumab (anti-PD-L1) treatment. The DNA for the CDR3 is TGTGCCAGCAGTTACTCGAACGGAGCCACCGAGCAGTACTTC. Translated, it gives CASSYSNGATEQYF.